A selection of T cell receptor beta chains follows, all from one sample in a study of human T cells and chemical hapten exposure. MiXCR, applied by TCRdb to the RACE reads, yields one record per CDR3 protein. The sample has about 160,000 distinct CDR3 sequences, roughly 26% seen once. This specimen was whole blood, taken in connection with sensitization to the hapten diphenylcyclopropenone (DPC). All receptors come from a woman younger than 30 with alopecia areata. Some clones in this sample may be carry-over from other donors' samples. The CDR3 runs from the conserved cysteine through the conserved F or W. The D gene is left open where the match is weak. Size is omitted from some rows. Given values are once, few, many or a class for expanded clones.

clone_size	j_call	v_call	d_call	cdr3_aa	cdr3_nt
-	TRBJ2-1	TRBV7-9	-	CASSFPGQFF	TGTGCCAGCAGCTTTCCCGGACAGTTCTTC
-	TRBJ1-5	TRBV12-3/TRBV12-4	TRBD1	CASSARGRWQPQHF	TGTGCCAGCAGTGCCAGGGGGAGATGGCAGCCCCAGCATTTT
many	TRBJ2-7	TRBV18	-	CASSPLLSSGGEQYF	TGTGCCAGCTCACCCTTGTTGAGTTCCGGAGGGGAGCAGTACTTC
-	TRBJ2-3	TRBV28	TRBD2	CASSLRDYTDTQYF	TGTGCCAGCAGTTTGCGGGACTACACAGATACGCAGTATTTT
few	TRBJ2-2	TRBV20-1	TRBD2	CSASPAGVKLTGELFF	TGCAGTGCTAGCCCAGCGGGGGTTAAACTAACCGGGGAGCTGTTTTTT
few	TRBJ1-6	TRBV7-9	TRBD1	CASSADRGGASPLHF	TGTGCCAGCAGCGCGGACAGGGGGGGAGCCTCACCCCTCCACTTT
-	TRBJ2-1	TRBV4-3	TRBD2	CASSTSGGARSYNEQFF	TGCGCCAGCTCGACTAGCGGGGGGGCCAGGAGTTACAATGAGCAGTTCTTC
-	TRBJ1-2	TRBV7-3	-	CASSLMSGWGYTF	TGTGCCAGCAGCTTAATGTCAGGATGGGGCTACACCTTC
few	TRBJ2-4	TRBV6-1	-	CASTSRTETKNIQYF	TGTGCCAGTACAAGTCGGACGGAGACCAAAAACATTCAGTACTTC
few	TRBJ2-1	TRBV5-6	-	CASSPMTPPSSYNEQFF	TGTGCCAGCAGCCCGATGACACCCCCGAGCTCCTACAATGAGCAGTTCTTC
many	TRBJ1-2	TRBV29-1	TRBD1	CSVEGDSYGYTF	TGCAGCGTTGAAGGGGACAGCTATGGCTACACCTTC
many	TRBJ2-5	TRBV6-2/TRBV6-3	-	CASSYGVGVVNF	TGTGCCAGCAGTTACGGGGTCGGGGTGGTGAACTTC
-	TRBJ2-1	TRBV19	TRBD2	CASTTGLAGGIQFF	TGTGCCAGTACTACCGGACTAGCGGGGGGAATACAGTTCTTC
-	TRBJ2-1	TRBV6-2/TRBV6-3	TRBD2	CASGDSGGYNEQFF	TGTGCCAGCGGAGACAGCGGGGGTTACAATGAGCAGTTCTTC
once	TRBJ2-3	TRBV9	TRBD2	CASSVGGLAGRWSSTDTQYF	TGTGCCAGCAGCGTAGGGGGACTAGCGGGAAGGTGGTCGAGCACAGATACGCAGTATTTT
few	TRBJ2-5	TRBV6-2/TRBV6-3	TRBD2	CASRPLRGLAGEKETQYF	TGTGCCAGCAGACCACTGCGGGGACTAGCGGGAGAGAAAGAGACCCAGTACTTC
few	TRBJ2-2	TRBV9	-	CASSGGNTGELFF	TGTGCCAGCAGCGGGGGGAACACCGGGGAGCTGTTTTTT
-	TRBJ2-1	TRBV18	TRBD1	CASSPPGQVYNEQFF	TGTGCCAGCTCACCACCGGGACAGGTTTACAATGAGCAGTTCTTC
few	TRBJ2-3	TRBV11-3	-	CASSGGLRTDTQYF	TGTGCCAGCAGCGGCGGGCTTCGCACAGATACGCAGTATTTT
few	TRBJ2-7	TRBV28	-	CASTQGGGYEQYF	TGTGCCAGCACTCAGGGAGGGGGATACGAGCAGTACTTC
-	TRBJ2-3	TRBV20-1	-	CSAGRDTQYF	TGCAGTGCCGGCCGCGATACGCAGTATTTT
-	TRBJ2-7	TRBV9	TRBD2	CASSVGLAGNYEQYF	TGTGCCAGCAGCGTAGGTCTAGCGGGAAACTACGAGCAGTACTTC
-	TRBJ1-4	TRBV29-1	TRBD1	CSVEAPPGQGDEKLFF	TGCAGCGTTGAAGCACCACCGGGACAGGGGGATGAAAAACTGTTTTTT
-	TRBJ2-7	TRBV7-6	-	CASSLGQGRPYEQYF	TGTGCCAGCAGCTTAGGGCAGGGTAGGCCCTACGAGCAGTACTTC
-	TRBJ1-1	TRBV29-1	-	CSVEWDRNTEAFF	TGCAGCGTCGAGTGGGACCGGAACACTGAAGCTTTCTTT
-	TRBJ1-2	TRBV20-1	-	CSARTVNYGYTF	TGCAGTGCTAGGACAGTTAACTATGGCTACACCTTC
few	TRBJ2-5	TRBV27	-	CASGRAAQETQYF	TGTGCCTCGGGCAGGGCTGCTCAAGAGACCCAGTACTTC
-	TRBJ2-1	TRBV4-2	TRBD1	CASSRYRGRDEQFF	TGTGCCAGCAGCCGCTACAGGGGTCGGGATGAGCAGTTCTTC
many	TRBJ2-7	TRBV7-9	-	CASSLVTAAFEQYF	TGTGCCAGCAGCTTAGTGACAGCAGCATTTGAGCAGTACTTC
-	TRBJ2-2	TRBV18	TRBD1	CASKQTGPTNTGELFF	TGTGCCAGCAAACAGACAGGGCCAACGAACACCGGGGAGCTGTTTTTT
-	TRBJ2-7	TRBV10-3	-	CAISESPVSYEQYF	TGTGCCATCAGTGAGTCGCCGGTCTCCTACGAGCAGTACTTC
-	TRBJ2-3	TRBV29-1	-	CSGLQSTDTQYF	TGCAGCGGCCTACAGAGCACAGATACGCAGTATTTT
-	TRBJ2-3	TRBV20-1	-	CSASSASTDTQYF	TGCAGTGCTAGCTCCGCTAGCACAGATACGCAGTATTTT
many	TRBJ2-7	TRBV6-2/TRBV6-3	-	CASSPDLRYEQYF	TGTGCCAGCAGCCCGGATCTCCGCTACGAGCAGTACTTC
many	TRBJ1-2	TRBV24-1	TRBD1	CATSDGDRAPGGYTF	TGTGCCACCAGTGATGGGGACAGGGCTCCTGGTGGCTACACCTTC
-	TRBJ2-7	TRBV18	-	CASSRGLADYEQYF	TGTGCCAGCTCCCGGGGTCTAGCAGACTACGAGCAGTACTTC
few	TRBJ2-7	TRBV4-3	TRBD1	CASSHRQGNEQYF	TGCGCCAGCAGCCATCGACAGGGGAACGAGCAGTACTTC
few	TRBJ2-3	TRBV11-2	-	CAKRRDTQYF	TGTGCCAAAAGGAGGGATACGCAGTATTTT
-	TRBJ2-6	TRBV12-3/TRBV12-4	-	CASLKTGANVLTF	TGTGCCAGCCTAAAGACCGGGGCCAACGTCCTGACTTTC
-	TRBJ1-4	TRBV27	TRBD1	CASSPGGGSGEKLFF	TGTGCCAGCAGCCCCGGAGGGGGCAGTGGAGAAAAACTGTTTTTT
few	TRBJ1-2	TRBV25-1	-	CASIGRQHYGYTF	TGTGCCAGCATTGGGCGACAGCACTATGGCTACACCTTC
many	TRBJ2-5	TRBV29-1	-	CSVATGAQETQYF	TGCAGCGTAGCAACAGGAGCCCAAGAGACCCAGTACTTC
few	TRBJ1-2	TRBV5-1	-	CASSWGGGRTPDYGYTF	TGCGCCAGCAGCTGGGGGGGGGGACGTACCCCTGACTATGGCTACACCTTC
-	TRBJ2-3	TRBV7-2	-	CASSLRQFTDTQYF	TGTGCCAGCAGCTTACGGCAGTTCACAGATACGCAGTATTTT
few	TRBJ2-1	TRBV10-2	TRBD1	CASSRDRGVNEQFF	TGCGCCAGCAGCCGGGACAGGGGGGTCAATGAGCAGTTCTTC
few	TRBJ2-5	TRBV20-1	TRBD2	CSARTSGSVKTQYF	TGCAGTGCTAGAACTAGCGGGAGTGTAAAGACCCAGTACTTC
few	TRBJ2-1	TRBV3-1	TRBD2	CASSQEGRGGEQFF	TGTGCCAGCAGCCAAGAAGGGAGGGGCGGTGAGCAGTTCTTC
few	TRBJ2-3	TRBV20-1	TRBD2	CSARDPRTSGIRADTQYF	TGCAGTGCTAGAGATCCCCGGACTAGCGGGATTCGGGCAGATACGCAGTATTTT
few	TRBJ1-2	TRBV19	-	CASTSQPYLVDPNYGYTF	TGTGCCAGCACCAGTCAGCCCTACCTGGTGGACCCTAACTATGGCTACACCTTC
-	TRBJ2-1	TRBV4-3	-	CASSQEPGSVYNEQFF	TGCGCCAGCAGCCAAGAGCCGGGGAGCGTTTACAATGAGCAGTTCTTC
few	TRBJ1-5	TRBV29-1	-	CSANQPQHF	TGCAGCGCAAATCAGCCCCAGCATTTT
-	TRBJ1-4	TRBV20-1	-	CSAARDTRFATNEKLFF	TGCAGTGCTGCCCGGGACACTCGATTTGCAACTAATGAAAAACTGTTTTTT
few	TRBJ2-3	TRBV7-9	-	CASSLPSQPGDTQYF	TGTGCCAGCAGCTTACCTAGCCAACCTGGAGATACGCAGTATTTT
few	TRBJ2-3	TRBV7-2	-	CASSLEKEYDTQYF	TGTGCCAGCAGCTTAGAGAAAGAGTACGATACGCAGTATTTT
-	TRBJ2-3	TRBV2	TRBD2	CASSEALGGGSTDTQYF	TGTGCCAGCAGTGAAGCGCTTGGCGGGGGGAGCACAGATACGCAGTATTTT
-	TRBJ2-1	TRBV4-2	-	CASSQATGSYNEQFF	TGTGCCAGCAGCCAAGCGACAGGTTCCTACAATGAGCAGTTCTTC
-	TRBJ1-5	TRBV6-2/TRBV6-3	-	CASISTAYSNQPQHF	TGTGCCAGCATTAGCACCGCTTATAGCAATCAGCCCCAGCATTTT
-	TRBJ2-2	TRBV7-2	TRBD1	CASSLERTGGGELFF	TGTGCCAGCAGCTTGGAAAGGACAGGGGGAGGGGAGCTGTTTTTT
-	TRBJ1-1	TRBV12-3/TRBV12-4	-	CASTPYGNTEAFF	TGTGCCAGCACCCCCTACGGTAACACTGAAGCTTTCTTT